The rows below give T cell receptor beta chains drawn from one sample of a study of cytomegalovirus exposure and HLA in healthy donors. The method was immunoSEQ multiplex PCR; TCRdb's version includes in-frame clones alone and lacks a portion of them. The table shows some 110,000 clones, with 74% occurring only once. The material sequenced was PBMCs. The origin of the receptors is a woman aged 50 to 60 in good health and CMV-seropositive. CDR3s leave out the opening cysteine and the closing phenylalanine or tryptophan.

CDR3: ASSPVTRAGELF; length: 12; J: TRBJ2-2; V: TRBV7-2
CDR3: ASSQGEGTNEKLF; length: 13; J: TRBJ1-4; V: TRBV4-2
CDR3: ASSLELASGELF; length: 12; J: TRBJ2-2; V: TRBV7-8
CDR3: ASNRGVTDTQY; length: 11; J: TRBJ2-3; V: TRBV25-1
CDR3: ASSIPFAGSNQPQH; length: 14; J: TRBJ1-5; V: TRBV19
CDR3: ASSYSSGGYGNTIY; length: 14; J: TRBJ1-3; V: TRBV6-6
CDR3: ASSIVGTGAVNYGYT; length: 15; J: TRBJ1-2; V: TRBV19
CDR3: ASRGGTSGGTNTGELF; length: 16; J: TRBJ2-2; V: TRBV2
CDR3: ASSIGGAGEKLF; length: 12; J: TRBJ1-4; V: TRBV19
CDR3: SVRQFHNEQF; length: 10; J: TRBJ2-1; V: TRBV29-1
CDR3: ASSSSGTFTDPPYEQY; length: 16; J: TRBJ2-7; V: TRBV23-1
CDR3: ASSLGAAGGRETQY; length: 14; J: TRBJ2-5; V: TRBV7-6
CDR3: ASSESGGAYNEQF; length: 13; J: TRBJ2-1; V: TRBV6-1
CDR3: ASIEVGTDTQY; length: 11; J: TRBJ2-3; V: TRBV6-5
CDR3: ASSPRGRAQY; length: 10; J: TRBJ2-3; V: TRBV11-2
CDR3: ASSQVDLGLSSGPQH; length: 15; J: TRBJ1-5; V: TRBV4-1
CDR3: ASSLGQGRVYEQY; length: 13; J: TRBJ2-7; V: TRBV18
CDR3: ASSFEGGPTGELF; length: 13; J: TRBJ2-2; V: TRBV7-3
CDR3: SSSPGGSYEQY; length: 11; J: TRBJ2-7; V: TRBV7-9
CDR3: ASSPIGRTTPNYGYT; length: 15; J: TRBJ1-2; V: TRBV4-1
CDR3: SASGTGNYNEQF; length: 12; J: TRBJ2-1; V: TRBV29-1
CDR3: ASSLTSGPDTQY; length: 12; J: TRBJ2-3; V: TRBV7-9
CDR3: ASSDAREGQDTQY; length: 13; J: TRBJ2-3; V: TRBV9
CDR3: ASSQDQNQGRSPLH; length: 14; J: TRBJ1-6; V: TRBV4-3
CDR3: ASSFGTSTDSPLH; length: 13; J: TRBJ1-6; V: TRBV7-2
CDR3: ASSRGGAGHNSPLH; length: 14; J: TRBJ1-6; V: TRBV11-3
CDR3: ASSLVGGRDEQF; length: 12; J: TRBJ2-1; V: TRBV11-3
CDR3: ASSFQGFSGNTIY; length: 13; J: TRBJ1-3; V: TRBV28
CDR3: ASSLGNQGFNSPLH; length: 14; J: TRBJ1-6; V: TRBV5-1
CDR3: ASSPGTAYYGYT; length: 12; J: TRBJ1-2; V: TRBV5-1
CDR3: ASSVGTATDTQY; length: 12; J: TRBJ2-3; V: TRBV9
CDR3: ASSFAIARTNYEQY; length: 14; J: TRBJ2-7; V: TRBV7-2
CDR3: SATGDYGYT; length: 9; J: TRBJ1-2; V: TRBV20-1
CDR3: ASSFGRGGRDTQY; length: 13; J: TRBJ2-3; V: TRBV28
CDR3: SVHSGDGANVLT; length: 12; J: TRBJ2-6; V: TRBV29-1
CDR3: ASSTGRHSNQPQH; length: 13; J: TRBJ1-5; V: TRBV19
CDR3: ASSQVVGSYEQY; length: 12; J: TRBJ2-7; V: TRBV4-2
CDR3: ASRGDRTVAYGYT; length: 13; J: TRBJ1-2; V: TRBV6-6
CDR3: ASSLVIGSTLKNNYGYT; length: 17; J: TRBJ1-2; V: TRBV5-5
CDR3: ASSDGGGTDTQY; length: 12; J: TRBJ2-3; V: TRBV6-4
CDR3: ASSRTSQETQY; length: 11; J: TRBJ2-5; V: TRBV10-1
CDR3: ASSIRQNQETQY; length: 12; J: TRBJ2-5; V: TRBV5-1
CDR3: SVYVAAIPTTNEKLF; length: 15; J: TRBJ1-4; V: TRBV29-1
CDR3: ASSERGFRTDTQY; length: 13; J: TRBJ2-3; V: TRBV6-6
CDR3: AWTITGGTNEKLF; length: 13; J: TRBJ1-4; V: TRBV30
CDR3: ASSPRQGALTPGANVLT; length: 17; J: TRBJ2-6; V: TRBV7-3
CDR3: AISDGGARTGELF; length: 13; J: TRBJ2-2; V: TRBV10-3
CDR3: ASSFGTPGNTIY; length: 12; J: TRBJ1-3; V: TRBV5-1
CDR3: ASSLGVSGANVLT; length: 13; J: TRBJ2-6; V: TRBV7-9
CDR3: ASSPAGTAFYEQY; length: 13; J: TRBJ2-7; V: TRBV5-1
CDR3: ASSTGGSYIQY; length: 11; J: TRBJ2-4; V: TRBV5-1
CDR3: ASRRRRDSGGDNEQF; length: 15; J: TRBJ2-1; V: TRBV13
CDR3: ASSQRLAGDRTDTQY; length: 15; J: TRBJ2-3; V: TRBV7-2
CDR3: AWSVDTNTGELF; length: 12; J: TRBJ2-2; V: TRBV30
CDR3: ASSRAGGKDGYT; length: 12; J: TRBJ1-2; V: TRBV5-1
CDR3: ASSRGGGTGELF; length: 12; J: TRBJ2-2; V: TRBV18